The T cell receptor (beta chain) described here comes from a study of shared clonotypes between healthy human individuals. Looking at the study overall: Donor ages ranged 18 to 49 years: two women, a few men. Overall study findings and caveats: The naive CD4 repertoires of a handful of donors were compared, and approximately 5.3% of clonotypes were shared.

All participating donors were Caucasian adults from Nashville, Tennessee. This clone has only one observation. Its antigen is still unknown. The ends lost 0 bases at V and 1 base at J; junction bases unmatched: 5. Germline values: CDR1 GTSNPN, CDR2 SVGIG (reference sequence). This CDR3 has 17 residues. A deep-level run was used for the assay. Here immunoSEQ multiplex PCR was the method, and the copy in TCRdb shows in-frame clones only, minus some. Altogether 2 million to 3 million clones are present, approximately 93% being singletons, with the ten largest covering 0.36%. This clonotype was sampled from a man between 18 and 29 years old in good health. Some clones in this sample may be carry-over from other donors' samples. The sample comprised naive CD4+ T cells from PBMCs. Sample subset: CD45RA+ positively selected. This chain connects TRBV30 to TRBJ1-4, with 10 bases matching TRBD1. The CDR3: CAWSVMRTGGTNEKLFF. The DNA of the CDR3 is TGTGCCTGGAGTGTCATGAGGACAGGGGGAACTAATGAAAAACTGTTTTTT.